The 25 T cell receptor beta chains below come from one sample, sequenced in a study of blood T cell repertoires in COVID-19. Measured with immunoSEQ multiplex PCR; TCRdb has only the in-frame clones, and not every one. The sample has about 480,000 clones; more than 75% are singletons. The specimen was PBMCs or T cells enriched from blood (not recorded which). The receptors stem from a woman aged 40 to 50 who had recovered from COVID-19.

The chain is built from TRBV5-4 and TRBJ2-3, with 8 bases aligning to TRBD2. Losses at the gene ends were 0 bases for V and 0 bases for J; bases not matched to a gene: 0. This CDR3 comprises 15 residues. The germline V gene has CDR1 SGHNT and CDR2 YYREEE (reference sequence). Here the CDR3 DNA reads TGTGCCAGCAGCTTGGCTAGCGGGAGCACAGATACGCAGTATTTT. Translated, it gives CASSLASGSTDTQYF.

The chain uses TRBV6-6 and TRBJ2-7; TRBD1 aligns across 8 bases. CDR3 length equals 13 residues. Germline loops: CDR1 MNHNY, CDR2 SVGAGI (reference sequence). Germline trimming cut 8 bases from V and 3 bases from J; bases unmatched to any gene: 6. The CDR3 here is CASHGTGDYEQYF. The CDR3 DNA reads TGTGCCAGCCATGGGACAGGCGACTACGAGCAGTACTTC.

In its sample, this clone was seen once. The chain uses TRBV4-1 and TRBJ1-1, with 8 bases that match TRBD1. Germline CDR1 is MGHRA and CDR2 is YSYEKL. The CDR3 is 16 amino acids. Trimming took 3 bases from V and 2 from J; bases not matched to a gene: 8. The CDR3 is CASSQWQGAGNTEAFF. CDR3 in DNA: TGCGCCAGCAGCCAGTGGCAGGGGGCGGGAAACACTGAAGCTTTCTTT.

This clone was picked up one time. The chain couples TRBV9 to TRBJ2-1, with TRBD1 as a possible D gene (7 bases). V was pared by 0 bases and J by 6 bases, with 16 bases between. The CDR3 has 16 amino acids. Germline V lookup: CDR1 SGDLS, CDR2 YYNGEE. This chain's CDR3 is CASSVVGQGGGNEQFF. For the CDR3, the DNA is TGTGCCAGCAGCGTAGTCGGGCAGGGGGGAGGCAATGAGCAGTTCTTC.

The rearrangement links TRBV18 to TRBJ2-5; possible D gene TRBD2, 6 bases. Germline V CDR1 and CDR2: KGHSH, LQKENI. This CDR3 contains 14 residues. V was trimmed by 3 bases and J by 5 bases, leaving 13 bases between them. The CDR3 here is CASSPGTGRETQYF. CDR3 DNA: TGTGCCAGCTCACCTGGGACTGGGAGGGAGACCCAGTACTTC.

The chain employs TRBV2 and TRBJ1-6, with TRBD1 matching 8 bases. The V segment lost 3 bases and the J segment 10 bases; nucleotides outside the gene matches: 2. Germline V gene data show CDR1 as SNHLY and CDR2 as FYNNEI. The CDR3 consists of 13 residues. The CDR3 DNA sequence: TGTGCCAGCAGTGACAGGGGGCACTCACCCCTCCACTTT. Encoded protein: CASSDRGHSPLHF.

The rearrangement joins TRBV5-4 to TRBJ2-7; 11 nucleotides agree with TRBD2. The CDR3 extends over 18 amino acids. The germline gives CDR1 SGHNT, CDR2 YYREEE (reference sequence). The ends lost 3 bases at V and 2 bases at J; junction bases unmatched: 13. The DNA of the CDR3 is TGTGCCAGCAGCTCTGGCGTACTAGCGGGAGTTACCCCCTACGAGCAGTACTTC. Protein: CASSSGVLAGVTPYEQYF.

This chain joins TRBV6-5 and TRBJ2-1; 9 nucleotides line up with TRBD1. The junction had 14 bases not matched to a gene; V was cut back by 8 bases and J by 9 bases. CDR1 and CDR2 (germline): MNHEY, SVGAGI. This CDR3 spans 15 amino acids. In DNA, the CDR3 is TGTGCCAGCTCCGTCTCACAGGGGGCGCGGGGTGAGCAGTTCTTC. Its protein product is CASSVSQGARGEQFF.

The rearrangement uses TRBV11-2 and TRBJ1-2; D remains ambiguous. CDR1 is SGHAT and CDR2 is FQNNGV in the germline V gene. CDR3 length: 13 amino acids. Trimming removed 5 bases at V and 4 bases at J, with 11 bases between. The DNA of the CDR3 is TGTGCCAGCAGCGCCGGGGTTGGCTATGGCTACACCTTC. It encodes CASSAGVGYGYTF.

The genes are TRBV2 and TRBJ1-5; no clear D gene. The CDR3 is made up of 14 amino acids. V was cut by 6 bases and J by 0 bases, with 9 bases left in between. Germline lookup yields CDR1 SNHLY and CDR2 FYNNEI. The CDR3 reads CASRSGYSNQPQHF. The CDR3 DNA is TGTGCCAGCAGGTCCGGGTATAGCAATCAGCCCCAGCATTTT. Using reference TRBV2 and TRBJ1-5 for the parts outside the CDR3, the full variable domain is EPEVTQTPSHQVTQMGQEVILRCVPISNHLYFYWYRQILGQKVEFLVSFYNNEISEKSEIFDDQFSVERPDGSNFTLKIRSTKLEDSAMYFCASRSGYSNQPQHFGDGTRLSIL.

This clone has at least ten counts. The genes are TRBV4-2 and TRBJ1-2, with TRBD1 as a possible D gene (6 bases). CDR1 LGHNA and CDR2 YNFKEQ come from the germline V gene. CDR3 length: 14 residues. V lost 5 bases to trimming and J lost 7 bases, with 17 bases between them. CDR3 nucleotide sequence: TGTGCCAGCAGCGCTCACAGGGTATTCGCTGGCTACACCTTC. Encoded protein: CASSAHRVFAGYTF.

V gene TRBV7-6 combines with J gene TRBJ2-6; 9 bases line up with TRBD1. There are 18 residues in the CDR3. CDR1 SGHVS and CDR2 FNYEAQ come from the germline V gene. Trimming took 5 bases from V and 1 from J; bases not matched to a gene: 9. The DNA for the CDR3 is TGTGCCAGCAGCCCCCGGACAGGGGAGAAATCTGGGGCCAACGTCCTGACTTTC. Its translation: CASSPRTGEKSGANVLTF.

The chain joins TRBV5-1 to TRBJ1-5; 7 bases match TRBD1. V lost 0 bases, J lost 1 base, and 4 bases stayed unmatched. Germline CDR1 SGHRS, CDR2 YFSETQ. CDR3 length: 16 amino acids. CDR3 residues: CASSLGPGGSNQPQHF. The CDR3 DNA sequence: TGCGCCAGCAGCTTGGGTCCAGGGGGAAGCAATCAGCCCCAGCATTTT.

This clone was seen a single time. CDR3 coding DNA: TGTGCCAGCAGCCCAGTAAGAGGGGGCACTGGAAACACCATATATTTT. This sequence encodes CASSPVRGGTGNTIYF. The chain has TRBV7-9 and TRBJ1-3; 7 nucleotides align to TRBD1. The CDR3 totals 16 residues. V shed 5 bases, J shed 2 bases, and the junction held 9 bases outside the gene matches. Germline CDR1 is SEHNR and CDR2 is FQNEAQ (reference sequence).

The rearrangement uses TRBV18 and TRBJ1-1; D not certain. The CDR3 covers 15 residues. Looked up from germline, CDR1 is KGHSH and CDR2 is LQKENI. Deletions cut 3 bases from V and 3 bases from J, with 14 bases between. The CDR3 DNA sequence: TGTGCCAGCTCACCGGAGGTTGGAAGGGACACTGAAGCTTTCTTT. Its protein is CASSPEVGRDTEAFF.

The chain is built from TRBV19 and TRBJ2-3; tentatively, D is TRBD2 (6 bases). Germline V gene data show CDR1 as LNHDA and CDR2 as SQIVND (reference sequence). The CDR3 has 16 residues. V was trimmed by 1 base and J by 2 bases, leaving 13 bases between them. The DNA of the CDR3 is TGTGCCAGTAGTATAGTGAGAGGAGGGGTCACAGATACGCAGTATTTT. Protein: CASSIVRGGVTDTQYF.

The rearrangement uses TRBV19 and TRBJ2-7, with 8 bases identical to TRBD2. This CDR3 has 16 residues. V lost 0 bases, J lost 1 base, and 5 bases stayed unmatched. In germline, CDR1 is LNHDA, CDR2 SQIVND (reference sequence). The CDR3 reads CASSIDAGGTSYEQYF. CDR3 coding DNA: TGTGCCAGTAGTATAGACGCGGGAGGCACTTCCTACGAGCAGTACTTC.

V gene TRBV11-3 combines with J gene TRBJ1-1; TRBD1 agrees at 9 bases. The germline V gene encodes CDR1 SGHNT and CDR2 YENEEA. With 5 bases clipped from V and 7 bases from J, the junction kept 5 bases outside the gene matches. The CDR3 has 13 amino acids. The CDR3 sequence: CASSRGTGSEAFF. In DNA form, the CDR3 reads TGTGCCAGCAGCCGCGGGACAGGGAGTGAAGCTTTCTTT.

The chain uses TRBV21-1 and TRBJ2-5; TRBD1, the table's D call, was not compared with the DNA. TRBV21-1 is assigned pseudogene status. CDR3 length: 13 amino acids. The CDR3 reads CASSKGQVQTQYF. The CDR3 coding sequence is TGTGCCAGCAGCAAGGGACAGGTTCAGACCCAGTACTTC.

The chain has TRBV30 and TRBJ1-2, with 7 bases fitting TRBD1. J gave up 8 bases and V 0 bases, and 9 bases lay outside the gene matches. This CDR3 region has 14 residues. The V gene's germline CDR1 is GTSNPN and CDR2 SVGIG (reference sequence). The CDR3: CAWSVVTGVVGYTF. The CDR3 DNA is TGTGCCTGGAGTGTAGTCACAGGGGTGGTGGGCTACACCTTC.

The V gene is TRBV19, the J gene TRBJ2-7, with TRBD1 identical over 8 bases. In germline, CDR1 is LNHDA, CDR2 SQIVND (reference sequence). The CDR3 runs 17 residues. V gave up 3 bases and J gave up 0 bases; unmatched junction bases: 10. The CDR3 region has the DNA TGTGCCAGTAGTATCAGCGCCGGGACAGGAAGCTCCTACGAGCAGTACTTC. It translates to CASSISAGTGSSYEQYF.

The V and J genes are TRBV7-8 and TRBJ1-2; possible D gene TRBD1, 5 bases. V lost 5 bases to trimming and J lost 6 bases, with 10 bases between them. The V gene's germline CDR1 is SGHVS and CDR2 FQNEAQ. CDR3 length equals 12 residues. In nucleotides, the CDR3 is TGTGCCAGCAGCCCTCAGGGCAATGGCTACACCTTC. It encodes CASSPQGNGYTF.

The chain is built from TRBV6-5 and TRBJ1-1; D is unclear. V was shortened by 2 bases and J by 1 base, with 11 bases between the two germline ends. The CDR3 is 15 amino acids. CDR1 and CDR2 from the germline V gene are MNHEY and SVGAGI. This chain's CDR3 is CASSYGDGWNTEAFF. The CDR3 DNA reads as TGTGCCAGCAGTTACGGCGACGGGTGGAACACTGAAGCTTTCTTT.

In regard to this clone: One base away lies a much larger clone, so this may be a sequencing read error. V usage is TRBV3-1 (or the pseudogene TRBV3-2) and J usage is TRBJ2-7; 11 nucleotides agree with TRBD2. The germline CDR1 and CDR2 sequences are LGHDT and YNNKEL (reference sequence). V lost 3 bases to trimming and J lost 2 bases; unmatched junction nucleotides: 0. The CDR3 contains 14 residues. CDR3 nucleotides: TGTGCCAGCAGCCAGACTAGCGGGACCTACGAGCAGTACTTC. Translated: CASSQTSGTYEQYF.

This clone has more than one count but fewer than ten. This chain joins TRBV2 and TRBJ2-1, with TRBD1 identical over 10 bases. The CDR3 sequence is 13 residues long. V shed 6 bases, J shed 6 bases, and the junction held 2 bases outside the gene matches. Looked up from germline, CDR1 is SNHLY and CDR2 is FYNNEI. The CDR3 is CASRGQGINEQFF. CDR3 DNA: TGTGCCAGCAGGGGACAGGGGATCAATGAGCAGTTCTTC.